The present TCR beta chain was sequenced within a study of control samples from healthy donors and cancer patients. The data were produced by immunoSEQ multiplex PCR, yet TCRdb's version contains in-frame clones alone and is incomplete. The table has about 63,000 clones, 87% seen once; the top ten hold roughly 13%. The sequence was obtained from a woman aged 60-75 years with lung cancer. Material: PBMCs.

The CDR3: CASSLSLGPAGELFF. The CDR3 DNA is TGCGCCAGCAGCTTAAGTCTTGGGCCGGCCGGGGAGCTGTTTTTT. The chain combines TRBV5-1 with TRBJ2-2; D unresolved. The length of the CDR3 is 15 residues. Germline assignment: CDR1 SGHRS and CDR2 YFSETQ. V lost 2 bases to trimming and J lost 6 bases, with 14 bases between them.